Each of the 25 T cell receptor beta chains below was sequenced from the same sample in a study of blood T cell repertoires in COVID-19. Clones were sequenced by immunoSEQ multiplex PCR, and TCRdb holds only the in-frame ones, with some missing. The sample lists around 160,000 clones, around 87% occurring once. Sequenced sample: peripheral blood. These receptor sequences come from a woman between 65 and 79 years old with COVID-19, enrolled during active disease.

The gene calls are TRBV7-2 and TRBJ1-2; 7 bases are a match to TRBD1. CDR3 size: 17 residues. V lost 2 bases, J lost 0 bases, and 9 bases stayed unmatched. In germline, CDR1 is SGHTA, CDR2 FQGNSA. CDR3 protein: CASSLWDRSPTNYGYTF. The CDR3 DNA follows: TGTGCCAGCAGCTTATGGGACAGATCTCCGACTAACTATGGCTACACCTTC.

This chain joins TRBV3-1 (or the pseudogene TRBV3-2) and TRBJ1-1; D is unresolved. Trimming took off 2 bases at V and 4 bases at J, with 14 bases between the two ends. Germline V gene data show CDR1 as LGHDT and CDR2 as YNNKEL (reference sequence). The CDR3 is 15 amino acids. Here the CDR3 DNA reads TGTGCCAGCAGCCAACCGGGATTCGGCGGCACTGAAGCTTTCTTT. It is translated as CASSQPGFGGTEAFF.

J is TRBJ2-6 and V is TRBV19; 14 bases map to TRBD2. V shed 6 bases and J 3 bases; nucleotides not matched to a gene: 7. The CDR3 loop spans 18 amino acids. CDR1 and CDR2 (germline): LNHDA, SQIVND (reference sequence). CDR3 in amino acids: CASSRLAGGTSGANVLTF. Here the CDR3 DNA reads TGTGCCAGTAGCCGACTAGCGGGGGGGACAAGTGGGGCCAACGTCCTGACTTTC.

The chain recombines TRBV10-3 with TRBJ1-3, with D unresolved. CDR1 and CDR2 (germline): ENHRY, SYGVKD. This CDR3 spans 12 amino acids. Trimming removed 3 bases from V and 7 bases from J, with 7 bases in between. CDR3 protein: CAISEAGNTIYF. For the CDR3, the DNA is TGTGCCATCAGTGAAGCGGGCAACACCATATATTTT.

This chain links TRBV6-5 with TRBJ2-7, with TRBD2 matching 10 bases. The CDR3 has 14 amino acids. The germline gives CDR1 MNHEY, CDR2 SVGAGI. J was trimmed by 2 bases and V by 6 bases; bases with no gene match: 4. Here the CDR3 DNA reads TGTGCCAGCAGCTTAGCGGGGGGACCCTACGAGCAGTACTTC. Its translation: CASSLAGGPYEQYF.

The rearrangement uses TRBV2 and TRBJ1-2; D remains ambiguous. Germline CDR1 SNHLY, CDR2 FYNNEI. The germline V and J ends were trimmed by 3 bases and 2 bases, with 13 bases remaining between them. The CDR3 covers 15 residues. The CDR3 DNA follows: TGTGCCAGCAGTGAGTCATGGGGAGAGAACTATGGCTACACCTTC. This sequence encodes CASSESWGENYGYTF.

The chain combines TRBV15 with TRBJ1-5, with D possibly matching TRBD1 (6 bases). Germline V gene sequence: CDR1 LNHNV, CDR2 YYDKDF (reference sequence). The CDR3 sequence is 14 residues long. Trimming shortened V by 3 bases and J by 2 bases, and 8 bases separated the two germline ends. CDR3 amino acids: CATSSSGGNQPQHF. The CDR3 DNA follows: TGTGCCACCAGCAGTTCAGGGGGCAATCAGCCCCAGCATTTT.

The V and J genes are TRBV7-9 and TRBJ2-1; D unresolved. V lost 4 bases to trimming and J lost 7 bases, with 14 bases between them. CDR3 length: 14 amino acids. Germline CDR1 and CDR2: SEHNR and FQNEAQ (reference sequence). The CDR3 is CASSSDVSRNEQFF. In nucleotides, the CDR3 is TGTGCCAGCAGCTCCGACGTCTCGCGGAATGAGCAGTTCTTC.

The chain uses TRBV28 and TRBJ1-1; D may be TRBD1 (5 bases). This CDR3 is 13 amino acids long. The ends were cut back, 3 bases at V and 7 bases at J, with 12 bases in the middle. Germline CDR1 reads MDHEN; CDR2 reads SYDVKM. The CDR3 sequence is CASSFPRQLEAFF. CDR3 DNA sequence: TGTGCCAGCAGTTTTCCCCGACAGCTTGAAGCTTTCTTT.

About this clone itself: The junction and the germline gene differ at one end; a read error may be behind it. The chain joins TRBV5-4 to TRBJ2-7; 9 positions match TRBD2. Germline CDR1 is SGHNT and CDR2 is YYREEE (reference sequence). CDR3 length: 14 amino acids. CDR3 protein: CAGSFGLARTEQYF. DNA of the CDR3: TGTGCCGGCAGCTTTGGACTAGCGCGGACCGAGCAGTACTTC.

This clone showed up just once. The CDR3 region is CASSRGLAQETQYF. For the CDR3, the DNA is TGTGCCAGTAGTAGGGGACTAGCGCAAGAGACCCAGTACTTC. This rearrangement joins TRBV19 to TRBJ2-5; 10 bases are shared with TRBD2. This CDR3 comprises 14 residues. Germline V gene sequence: CDR1 LNHDA, CDR2 SQIVND (reference sequence). Unmatched junction bases numbered 1, after V lost 4 bases and J lost 2 bases.

V gene TRBV10-3 combines with J gene TRBJ2-3, with 9 bases identical to TRBD2. The CDR3 loop spans 20 amino acids. The trim removed 3 bases at V and 2 bases at J, leaving 18 bases unmatched. The V gene's germline CDR1 is ENHRY and CDR2 SYGVKD. The CDR3 sequence: CAISEGAGTSLLFHTDTQYF. CDR3 coding DNA: TGTGCCATCAGTGAAGGTGCCGGGACTAGCCTCCTTTTTCACACAGATACGCAGTATTTT.

The rearrangement joins TRBV4-2 to TRBJ2-2; TRBD1 agrees at 7 bases. With V trimmed by 5 bases and J by 6 bases, 6 bases remained unmatched. Germline loops: CDR1 LGHNA, CDR2 YNFKEQ. The CDR3 runs 14 residues. Here the CDR3 DNA reads TGTGCCAGCAGCTCACGACAGGGCCCCGGGGAGCTGTTTTTT. Translated, it gives CASSSRQGPGELFF.

This clone appeared a few times. This chain uses TRBV3-1 (or the pseudogene TRBV3-2) with TRBJ1-1; D may be TRBD1 (6 bases). V dropped 1 base and J dropped 5 bases, with 8 bases sitting between them. Germline CDR1 LGHDT, CDR2 YNNKEL (reference sequence). The CDR3 extends over 13 amino acids. DNA of the CDR3: TGTGCCAGCAGCCAAGTCAGGGGAACTGAAGCTTTCTTT. This encodes CASSQVRGTEAFF.

The chain employs TRBV18 and TRBJ1-5, with D possibly TRBD1 on 6 matching bases. The germline CDR1 and CDR2 sequences are KGHSH and LQKENI. The CDR3 is 15 residues long. V lost 5 bases and J 2 bases, leaving 13 bases between the germline ends. The CDR3 region is CASSIRGEGNQPQHF. CDR3 bases: TGTGCCAGCTCAATCAGGGGAGAGGGCAATCAGCCCCAGCATTTT. Based on the CDR3 plus reference TRBV18 and TRBJ1-5, the full variable domain is NAGVMQNPRHLVRRRGQEARLRCSPMKGHSHVYWYRQLPEEGLKFMVYLQKENIIDESGMPKERFSAEFPKEGPSILRIQQVVRGDSAAYFCASSIRGEGNQPQHFGDGTRLSIL.

The chain combines TRBV7-9 with TRBJ1-6; D remains unclear. V lost 6 bases to trimming and J lost 7 bases, with 16 bases between them. CDR1 is SEHNR and CDR2 is FQNEAQ in the germline V gene (reference sequence). This CDR3 is 15 amino acids long. For the CDR3, the DNA is TGTGCCAGCAGTTTAACGACACAATACAATTCACCCCTCCACTTT. Protein product: CASSLTTQYNSPLHF. Full variable domain (missing parts from reference TRBV7-9 and TRBJ1-6): DTGVSQNPRHKITKRGQNVTFRCDPISEHNRLYWYRQTLGQGPEFLTYFQNEAQLEKSRLLSDRFSAERPKGSFSTLEIQRTEQGDSAMYLCASSLTTQYNSPLHFGNGTRLTVT.

The sample holds one count of this clone. V is TRBV9 and J is TRBJ1-2; D gene uncertain. With 0 bases removed from V and 8 bases from J, the gap between germline ends came to 17 bases. Germline CDR1 reads SGDLS; CDR2 reads YYNGEE. This CDR3 comprises 15 residues. Here the CDR3 DNA reads TGTGCCAGCAGCGTAGTGGAGGCCGGCTGGGGAGGCTACACCTTC. Protein: CASSVVEAGWGGYTF.

The V call is TRBV7-9, the J call TRBJ2-6; D is perhaps TRBD2 (5 bases). Per the germline V gene, CDR1 is SEHNR and CDR2 is FQNEAQ (reference sequence). There are 14 residues in the CDR3. With 10 bases removed from V and 12 bases from J, the gap between germline ends came to 22 bases. The CDR3 sequence is CATKDSGVLGVLTF. The CDR3 DNA sequence: TGTGCCACCAAAGACTCCGGGGTTCTAGGCGTCCTGACTTTC. Full variable domain (remainder filled in from reference TRBV7-9 and TRBJ2-6): DTGVSQNPRHKITKRGQNVTFRCDPISEHNRLYWYRQTLGQGPEFLTYFQNEAQLEKSRLLSDRFSAERPKGSFSTLEIQRTEQGDSAMYLCATKDSGVLGVLTFGAGSRLTVL.

This clone was counted once. This sequence joins TRBV11-2 and TRBJ2-5, with 7 bases that match TRBD2. The CDR3 is made up of 14 amino acids. V dropped 3 bases and J dropped 5; count of bases not matched to a gene: 6. Per the germline V gene, CDR1 is SGHAT and CDR2 is FQNNGV. CDR3 sequence (DNA): TGTGCCAGCAGCTTCAACAGGCGGGGGGAGACCCAGTACTTC. Its translation is CASSFNRRGETQYF. Filled out from reference TRBV11-2 and TRBJ2-5, the complete variable domain reads EAGVAQSPRYKIIEKRQSVAFWCNPISGHATLYWYQQILGQGPKLLIQFQNNGVVDDSQLPKDRFSAERLKGVDSTLKIQPAKLEDSAVYLCASSFNRRGETQYFGPGTRLLVL.

V and J are TRBV6-2 or TRBV6-3 and TRBJ1-1; the D is unclear. Trimming removed 3 bases from V and 1 base from J, with 15 bases in between. Germline V CDR1 and CDR2: MNHEY, SVGEGT. The CDR3 consists of 16 residues. Written as DNA, the CDR3 is TGTGCCAGCAGTTATCGAGCCGCCCCGGGGAACACTGAAGCTTTCTTT. This encodes CASSYRAAPGNTEAFF.

The chain recombines TRBV19 with TRBJ1-5; the match to TRBD1 covers 9 bases. This CDR3 spans 15 amino acids. Per germline, CDR1 LNHDA and CDR2 SQIVND (reference sequence). The J segment lost 6 bases and the V segment lost 7 bases, leaving 10 bases of the junction unmatched. CDR3 in DNA: TGTGCCAGTACGAAACAGGGGGCAGGAGTTCAGCCCCAGCATTTT. Translating it yields CASTKQGAGVQPQHF.

This chain connects TRBV5-1 to TRBJ1-1; 7 nucleotides match TRBD1. CDR3 length: 14 residues. CDR1 and CDR2 (germline): SGHRS, YFSETQ. Trimming cost V 3 bases and J 6 bases; bases outside gene matches: 8. CDR3 amino acids: CASSSLQGRAEAFF. CDR3 sequence (DNA): TGCGCCAGCAGCTCCTTACAGGGGCGGGCTGAAGCTTTCTTT.

This clone was seen only once. This chain connects TRBV10-2 to TRBJ2-2; D may be TRBD1 (6 bases). Germline loops: CDR1 WSHSY, CDR2 SAAADI. V lost 8 bases and J lost 4, with 17 bases in between. CDR3 size: 15 residues. The DNA for the CDR3 is TGCGCCAGCTTCAGACAGGCTGGGGGCACCGGGGAGCTGTTTTTT. It encodes CASFRQAGGTGELFF.

This clone was seen only once. This chain uses TRBV9 with TRBJ2-1, with 7 bases identical to TRBD1. Germline V gene sequence: CDR1 SGDLS, CDR2 YYNGEE. The trim removed 4 bases at V and 7 bases at J, leaving 14 bases unmatched. The CDR3 is 16 amino acids. CDR3 DNA sequence: TGTGCCAGCAGCCCTCACGACAGGGTGGGCTTTAATGAGCAGTTCTTC. It yields the protein CASSPHDRVGFNEQFF.

The rearrangement joins TRBV7-8 to TRBJ1-5, with a tentative D call TRBD1 (6 bases). V dropped 5 bases and J dropped 9 bases, with 14 bases sitting between them. CDR1 is SGHVS and CDR2 is FQNEAQ in the germline V gene. This CDR3 has 13 residues. The DNA for the CDR3 is TGTGCCAGCAGCCCCGGGGGGCTGTTGCCCCAGCATTTT. This codes for CASSPGGLLPQHF.